A selection of T cell receptor beta chains follows, all from one sample in a study of long-term antiretroviral therapy in people with HIV. Sequenced by immunoSEQ multiplex PCR; TCRdb stores in-frame clones only, minus some. The data contain about 28,000 clones, 70% to 90% of them singletons. The starting material was unsorted PBMCs, obtained 3 years after starting antiretroviral therapy. Receptor source: a man aged 35-49 years with HIV. Each CDR3 is given with its conserved first and last residue. A D gene is named only where the DNA matches it firmly. The size entry is marked missing in some rows and otherwise reads once, few, many or a size class.

V gene,D gene,clone size,J gene,CDR3 DNA,CDR3 protein
TRBV5-1,TRBD1,.,TRBJ1-2,TGCGCCAGCAGCTTGGAGGCAGGGGCAGGGGGCTATGGCTACACCTTC,CASSLEAGAGGYGYTF
TRBV27,TRBD2,.,TRBJ2-2,TGTGCCAGCAGCGAACTAGCGGGAGGTTACACCGGGGAGCTGTTTTTT,CASSELAGGYTGELFF
TRBV5-1,TRBD1,.,TRBJ2-7,TGCGCCAGCAGCACTGACAGGGGCTCCTACGAGCAGTACTTC,CASSTDRGSYEQYF
TRBV27,TRBD1,.,TRBJ1-1,TGTGCCAGCAGTTTATGGGTTCGCGAGGGGGCGAGGACTTTCTTT,CASSLWVREGARTFF
TRBV18,.,.,TRBJ1-1,TGTGCCAGCTCACCAGTCGGCCAGGGAGGTAGCGCTGAAGCTTTCTTT,CASSPVGQGGSAEAFF
TRBV30,.,once,TRBJ1-5,TGTGCCTGGAGTGTCACAGGGAAATATCAGCCCCAGCATTTT,CAWSVTGKYQPQHF
TRBV30,.,.,TRBJ1-2,TGTGCCTGGAGTGTAGAATATGTACTGAAGGGACCCCTGCAGCTTGGCTACACCTTC,CAWSVEYVLKGPLQLGYTF
TRBV19,.,.,TRBJ1-1,TGTGCCAGTAGTATTCGGGACATGAACACTGAAGCTTTCTTT,CASSIRDMNTEAFF
TRBV5-1,TRBD1,.,TRBJ1-5,TGCGCCAGCAGCCCCTGGACAGGGGTTAACGATCAGCCCCAGCATTTT,CASSPWTGVNDQPQHF
TRBV2,TRBD2,.,TRBJ2-3,TGTGCCAGCAGTGTAGGGCGGGGGGGATCAGATACGCAGTATTTT,CASSVGRGGSDTQYF
TRBV9,TRBD2,.,TRBJ2-2,TGTGCCAGCAGCACACCGGGACTAGCGCCCGTGGAGCTGTTTTTT,CASSTPGLAPVELFF
TRBV5-1,.,.,TRBJ1-4,TGCGCCAGCAGCGACGGGTCGTTAAGGGCTAATGAAAAACTGTTTTTT,CASSDGSLRANEKLFF
TRBV29-1,.,.,TRBJ2-1,TGCAGCGCAACAGACTACAATGAGCAGTTCTTC,CSATDYNEQFF
TRBV7-3,TRBD1,.,TRBJ2-1,TGTGCCAGCAGCCAGGGACAGTACAATGAGCAGTTCTTC,CASSQGQYNEQFF
TRBV11-2,TRBD1,.,TRBJ2-7,TGTGCCAGCAGCTTGAACAGGGGTTACGAGCAGTACTTC,CASSLNRGYEQYF
TRBV28,.,.,TRBJ2-7,TGTGCCAGCAGTCCCCGGACGAGCGAGCAGTACTTC,CASSPRTSEQYF
TRBV19,.,.,TRBJ1-1,TGTGCCAGTATCCAAGCGGGGGCGAACACTGAAGCTTTCTTT,CASIQAGANTEAFF
TRBV6-1,TRBD1,.,TRBJ1-1,TGTGCCAGCAGGACAGGGGGCGTTGGCACTGAAGCTTTCTTT,CASRTGGVGTEAFF
TRBV7-2,TRBD2,.,TRBJ2-2,TGTGCCAGCAGTCCCGGGACTAGCGGGAGGGCGACCGGGGAGCTGTTTTTT,CASSPGTSGRATGELFF
TRBV10-3,TRBD2,.,TRBJ2-3,TGTGCCATCAAAGACCCTAGCGGGAGGGCCGGTACCTTGAATTTT,CAIKDPSGRAGTLNF
TRBV9,.,.,TRBJ2-7,TGTGCCAGCAGCGTAGGGCTAGGGACCTACGAGCAGTACTTC,CASSVGLGTYEQYF
TRBV11-3,.,.,TRBJ1-4,TGTGCCAGCAGCTTGGGGCAGGGACGAGAAAAACTGTTTTTT,CASSLGQGREKLFF
TRBV19,TRBD1,.,TRBJ2-6,TGTGCCAGTAGTATAAGGACAGGGATCTCTGGGGCCAACGTCCTGACTTTC,CASSIRTGISGANVLTF
TRBV11-2,.,once,TRBJ1-6,TGTGCCAGCAGCTTAGATCGTCCAGAAAATTCACCCCTCCACTTT,CASSLDRPENSPLHF